The rows below give T cell receptor beta chains drawn from one sample of a study of blood T cell repertoires in COVID-19. Only in-frame clones appear in the TCRdb table, and some are missing; sequencing was by immunoSEQ multiplex PCR. The sample has approximately 110,000 clones, around three quarters seen once. The sequenced sample was peripheral blood. These receptors were obtained from a human donor in a cohort sampled during active or convalescent COVID-19. Each CDR3 is given with its conserved first and last residue. D genes are given only for firm matches.

d_call: TRBD2; v_call: TRBV6-6; cdr3_aa: CASRETSGSSYEQYF
d_call: .; v_call: TRBV28; cdr3_aa: CASTPTHSSRLNEQFF
d_call: .; v_call: TRBV7-2; cdr3_aa: CASSLVAGVFSNYGYTF
d_call: .; v_call: TRBV5-6; cdr3_aa: CASSLVGYGGTGNEQFF
d_call: .; v_call: TRBV9; cdr3_aa: CASSERGRTDTQYF
d_call: TRBD2; v_call: TRBV4-1; cdr3_aa: CASSQTSGAYNEQFF
d_call: TRBD1; v_call: TRBV2; cdr3_aa: CASSRGQGRQAFF
d_call: TRBD2; v_call: TRBV19; cdr3_aa: CASLSGGAKRSTGELFF
d_call: TRBD2; v_call: TRBV3-1/TRBV3-2; cdr3_aa: CASSQDPSGWEQYF
d_call: TRBD1; v_call: TRBV7-2; cdr3_aa: CASSSQDRVGNQPQHF
d_call: TRBD1; v_call: TRBV10-3; cdr3_aa: CAIYDRAGPYNEQFF
d_call: TRBD2; v_call: TRBV19; cdr3_aa: CASSPSGSVLAKNIQYF
d_call: TRBD2; v_call: TRBV4-1; cdr3_aa: CASRRSPSGPLPSTDTQYF
d_call: TRBD2; v_call: TRBV3-1/TRBV3-2; cdr3_aa: CASSQVELAGEQYF
d_call: TRBD2; v_call: TRBV4-1; cdr3_aa: CASSLGLAGGLYNEQFF
d_call: .; v_call: TRBV6-1; cdr3_aa: CASSERTGYLTRIF
d_call: .; v_call: TRBV24-1; cdr3_aa: CATSENRAGPETQYF
d_call: TRBD1; v_call: TRBV28; cdr3_aa: CAIQSGGVDSPLHF
d_call: .; v_call: TRBV7-9; cdr3_aa: CASQLGNPKNIQYF
d_call: TRBD2; v_call: TRBV28; cdr3_aa: CASSELARVNEQFF
d_call: TRBD1; v_call: TRBV29-1; cdr3_aa: CSVKQGQGATDTQYF
d_call: TRBD2; v_call: TRBV7-9; cdr3_aa: CASSQSGLAGFEQFF
d_call: .; v_call: TRBV19; cdr3_aa: CASSPGLSNQPQHF
d_call: TRBD2; v_call: TRBV6-6; cdr3_aa: CASSGLAGGVDTQYF
d_call: TRBD2; v_call: TRBV4-2; cdr3_aa: CASRFAGTSGYNEQFF
d_call: TRBD1; v_call: TRBV28; cdr3_aa: CASRNTGTGGGELFF
d_call: .; v_call: TRBV18; cdr3_aa: CASSQGIPNTDTQYF
d_call: TRBD1; v_call: TRBV6-2/TRBV6-3; cdr3_aa: CASSYSRTGGLSNQPQHF
d_call: .; v_call: TRBV2; cdr3_aa: CASSERISSPLHF
d_call: .; v_call: TRBV3-1/TRBV3-2; cdr3_aa: CASSSQATSRGYEQYF
d_call: TRBD2; v_call: TRBV5-8; cdr3_aa: CASSLDGASGAPGELFF